This TCR beta chain was captured by sequencing in a study of blood T cell repertoires in COVID-19. Study overall: Samples came from the United States, Italy and Spain, spanning acute and convalescent COVID-19. PBMCs, B-cell-depleted T cells, or T cells were the source of the cDNA or gDNA that made up the material.

In the authors' workflow: Nucleated cell number was recorded as an estimate derived from reference gene primer amplification. Generated by immunoSEQ multiplex PCR, the TCRdb table keeps only in-frame clones and is missing some. That table supplies the V and J calls and clone size; D and trimming were determined from the DNA. This table has some 130,000 clones, approximately 88% appearing once. The clonotype originates from a man aged 60 to 69 with acute or convalescent COVID-19. The specimen sequenced was peripheral blood.

CDR3 nucleotide sequence: TGTGCCACCAGTGATTTCAGGAGCGGGAGGGCCTATTACGAGCAGTACTTC. Protein: CATSDFRSGRAYYEQYF. The chain uses TRBV24-1 and TRBJ2-7; 10 bases are a match to TRBD2. With 1 base clipped from V and 4 bases from J, the junction kept 9 bases outside the gene matches. The germline V gene has CDR1 KGHDR and CDR2 SFDVKD. CDR3 length: 17 amino acids.